The 18 T cell receptor beta chains presented below share a single source sample, sequenced in a study of cytomegalovirus exposure and HLA in healthy donors. Primers included in the PCR were 60 Vbeta and 13 Jbeta primers. Assay used: immunoSEQ multiplex PCR; TCRdb lists only in-frame clones, some missing. The repertoire holds 140,000 or so clones, with about 72% as singletons. Specimen: PBMCs. The receptor source for this set is a man in his forties or fifties in good health and CMV-seronegative.

A single count supports this clone. DNA of the CDR3: TGTGCCACCAGGGACTCAACTTCCTACAATGAGCAGTTCTTC. Amino acid sequence: CATRDSTSYNEQFF. V is TRBV25-1 and J is TRBJ2-1; tentatively, D is TRBD2 (6 bases). The V gene's germline CDR1 is MGHDK and CDR2 SYGVNS. Trimming pared 10 bases from V and 1 base from J, leaving 14 bases between. This CDR3 comprises 14 residues.

The chain carries TRBV7-6 and TRBJ2-3; TRBD2 matches at 10 bases. V was pared by 5 bases and J by 0 bases, with 5 bases of the junction left unmatched. The CDR3 is 16 residues long. Per germline, CDR1 SGHVS and CDR2 FNYEAQ. The CDR3 loop is CASSKIAGGSTDTQYF. The CDR3 DNA is TGTGCCAGCAGCAAAATAGCGGGGGGTAGCACAGATACGCAGTATTTT.

V and J are TRBV18 and TRBJ2-2; TRBD2 aligns across 8 bases. The germline V gene has CDR1 KGHSH and CDR2 LQKENI. This CDR3 has 16 amino acids. Trimming took 0 bases from V and 0 from J; bases not matched to a gene: 0. This CDR3 is CASSPPGLANTGELFF. The DNA of the CDR3 is TGTGCCAGCTCACCACCGGGACTAGCGAACACCGGGGAGCTGTTTTTT.

The V and J genes are TRBV7-2 and TRBJ2-5; 9 positions agree with TRBD2. From germline, CDR1 is SGHTA and CDR2 FQGNSA. The V gene end was trimmed by 5 bases and the J gene end by 5 bases; junction bases not matched to a gene: 9. There are 15 residues in the CDR3. CDR3 loop: CASSLTSGGGETQYF. Written as DNA, the CDR3 is TGTGCCAGCAGCCTGACTAGCGGAGGGGGGGAGACCCAGTACTTC.

The chain is built from TRBV13 and TRBJ1-5; D gene ambiguous. Germline V gene data show CDR1 as PRHDT and CDR2 as FYEKMQ (reference sequence). This CDR3 region has 14 residues. V gave up 4 bases and J gave up 4 bases, with 11 bases separating them. The CDR3 bases are TGTGCCAGCAGCTGCCAAACTACGAATCAGCCCCAGCATTTT. Residues: CASSCQTTNQPQHF.

This chain connects TRBV4-1 to TRBJ1-2, with 8 bases lining up with TRBD1. The CDR3 has 14 amino acids. Trimming cost V 6 bases and J 2 bases; bases outside gene matches: 5. Germline V gene data show CDR1 as MGHRA and CDR2 as YSYEKL. The CDR3 protein is CASSNRQGNYGYTF. CDR3 in DNA: TGCGCCAGCAGTAACCGACAGGGGAACTATGGCTACACCTTC.

V and J are TRBV6-1 and TRBJ1-1; 9 bases are a match to TRBD1. Trimming at V came to 5 bases and at J to 3 bases, leaving 4 bases not matched to a gene. The CDR3 runs to 14 residues. Germline V gene lookup returns CDR1 MNHNS and CDR2 SASEGT. CDR3 sequence: CASSSRDRDTEAFF. CDR3 nucleotide sequence: TGTGCCAGCAGTAGCCGGGACAGGGACACTGAAGCTTTCTTT.

The V call is TRBV15, the J call TRBJ2-5, with 7 bases aligning to TRBD2. The CDR3 covers 16 residues. V shed 1 base, J shed 5 bases, and the junction held 10 bases outside the gene matches. Germline CDR1 and CDR2: LNHNV and YYDKDF (reference sequence). This CDR3 reads CATSRGGGGSHETQYF. CDR3 nucleotides: TGTGCCACCAGCAGAGGGGGGGGAGGGTCCCATGAGACCCAGTACTTC.

Worth noting for this clone: Distinct nucleotide sequences in the sample also encode this CDR3. In DNA form, the CDR3 reads TGCGCCAGCAGCTTGGATGGAGCCGAGCAGTACTTC. The encoded protein is CASSLDGAEQYF. This chain uses TRBV5-1 with TRBJ2-7; D remains unclear. The CDR3 totals 12 residues. Trimming removed 0 bases from V and 6 bases from J, with 7 bases in between. The germline V gene encodes CDR1 SGHRS and CDR2 YFSETQ. The complete variable domain, with remaining parts taken from reference TRBV5-1 and TRBJ2-7, reads KAGVTQTPRYLIKTRGQQVTLSCSPISGHRSVSWYQQTPGQGLQFLFEYFSETQRNKGNFPGRFSGRQFSNSRSEMNVSTLELGDSALYLCASSLDGAEQYFGPGTRLTVT.

The chain is built from TRBV5-6 and TRBJ1-3; D unresolved. Trimming shortened V by 4 bases and J by 0 bases, and 11 bases separated the two germline ends. CDR1 is SGHDT, CDR2 YYEEEE, per germline. CDR3 length equals 15 residues. DNA for the CDR3: TGTGCCAGCAGCCCGGGTCCGCTCTCTGGAAACACCATATATTTT. Its translation is CASSPGPLSGNTIYF.

The rearrangement joins TRBV7-9 to TRBJ1-1; TRBD1 matches 8 bases. The length of the CDR3 is 12 residues. V lost 5 bases, J lost 11 bases, and 7 bases stayed unmatched. Looked up from germline, CDR1 is SEHNR and CDR2 is FQNEAQ (reference sequence). This CDR3 reads CASSEQGDRAFF. CDR3 bases: TGTGCCAGCAGCGAACAGGGGGATCGTGCTTTCTTT.

This sequence joins TRBV2 and TRBJ2-2, with 7 positions matching TRBD1. The CDR3 loop spans 15 amino acids. The germline V gene has CDR1 SNHLY and CDR2 FYNNEI. V lost 7 bases, J lost 1 base, and 6 bases stayed unmatched. CDR3 amino acids: CASKATGRNTGELFF. For the CDR3, the DNA is TGTGCCAGCAAGGCGACAGGGAGGAACACCGGGGAGCTGTTTTTT. The variable domain in full, with the rest retrieved from reference TRBV2 and TRBJ2-2, is EPEVTQTPSHQVTQMGQEVILRCVPISNHLYFYWYRQILGQKVEFLVSFYNNEISEKSEIFDDQFSVERPDGSNFTLKIRSTKLEDSAMYFCASKATGRNTGELFFGEGSRLTVL.

The sample holds a few counts of this clone. The chain is built from TRBV21-1 and TRBJ1-5; TRBD1, the table's D call, lacks a check against the DNA. TRBV21-1 is a documented pseudogene. CDR3 length: 16 residues. The CDR3 sequence: CASSDPTVKQNQPQHF. The CDR3 DNA follows: TGTGCCAGCAGCGACCCGACAGTTAAGCAAAATCAGCCCCAGCATTTT.

CDR3 nucleotides: TGTGCCAGCAGCCTAGGACAGGTTTCAGAGACCCAGTACTTC. It yields the protein CASSLGQVSETQYF. The gene calls are TRBV7-8 and TRBJ2-5; 7 nucleotides match TRBD1. This CDR3 spans 14 amino acids. The junction had 7 bases not matched to a gene; V was cut back by 5 bases and J by 4 bases. Germline values: CDR1 SGHVS, CDR2 FQNEAQ.

This clone was observed a few times. The V call is TRBV4-1, the J call TRBJ1-1; D ambiguous. Trimming left V 4 bases short and J 5 bases short, with 14 bases between. Germline V CDR1 and CDR2: MGHRA, YSYEKL. The CDR3 runs 14 residues. CDR3 DNA: TGCGCCAGCAGCCCACGAGAGGGAAGAACTGAAGCTTTCTTT. This sequence encodes CASSPREGRTEAFF.

V usage is TRBV9 and J usage is TRBJ2-5; 7 positions match TRBD2. This CDR3 is 15 amino acids long. V was clipped by 0 bases and J by 5 bases; unmatched bases: 7. CDR1 is SGDLS and CDR2 is YYNGEE in the germline V gene. CDR3 bases: TGTGCCAGCAGCGTAGGTTCAGCGGGAATGGAGACCCAGTACTTC. Its protein product is CASSVGSAGMETQYF. Full variable domain (remainder filled in from reference TRBV9 and TRBJ2-5): DSGVTQTPKHLITATGQRVTLRCSPRSGDLSVYWYQQSLDQGLQFLIQYYNGEERAKGNILERFSAQQFPDLHSELNLSSLELGDSALYFCASSVGSAGMETQYFGPGTRLLVL.

The rearrangement links TRBV7-9 to TRBJ2-1; weak D call: TRBD1 (5 bases). The V gene lost 5 bases and the J gene lost 8 bases, with 13 bases spanning the gap. Germline V lookup: CDR1 SEHNR, CDR2 FQNEAQ (reference sequence). This CDR3 comprises 13 residues. The CDR3 region is CASSQNRIDEQFF. As DNA, the CDR3 is TGTGCCAGCAGCCAAAACAGGATCGATGAGCAGTTCTTC.

The chain recombines TRBV6-6 with TRBJ1-5; D is possibly TRBD1 (6 bases). Trimming took off 0 bases at V and 4 bases at J, with 10 bases between the two ends. The CDR3 totals 15 residues. Germline loops: CDR1 MNHNY, CDR2 SVGAGI (reference sequence). The CDR3 DNA follows: TGTGCCAGCAGTTACTCCGGACAGTTAAATCAGCCCCAGCATTTT. Translation: CASSYSGQLNQPQHF.